This T cell receptor beta chain appears in the sequencing data of a study of T cell changes during pregnancy in multiple sclerosis. This table comes from immunoSEQ multiplex PCR, and its TCRdb copy is limited to in-frame clones, with some not included. Of 40,000 to 45,000 clones listed, less than 95% are singletons. Germline CDR1 and CDR2: MDHEN and SYDVKM. With 8 bases removed from V and 1 base from J, the gap between germline ends came to 7 bases. This CDR3 comprises 12 residues. This TCR was recovered from a female donor with multiple sclerosis, enrolled in a pregnancy study. J is TRBJ2-3 and V is TRBV28; TRBD2 is a possible D gene (5 bases). Source: peripheral blood, taken in the third trimester of pregnancy. CDR3 residues: CASGAGTDTQYF. The CDR3 bases are TGTGCCAGCGGAGCGGGCACAGATACGCAGTATTTT.